A single sample is the source of the 30 T cell receptor beta chains below, sequenced in a study of CXCR3 chemokines and chemotherapy response in bladder cancer. TCRdb reprocessed the PCR reads with MiXCR, giving one entry per CDR3 protein. The table has about 8,900 distinct CDR3 sequences, around 23% seen once; the top ten hold around 8.7%. This material was acquired from a patient whose treatment included neoadjuvant chemotherapy. The receptors come from a human donor with bladder cancer that did not respond to neoadjuvant chemotherapy.

The sample holds one count of this clonotype. The V gene is TRBV24-1, the J gene TRBJ2-3; 9 bases are a match to TRBD2. The junction had 11 bases not matched to a gene; V was cut back by 3 bases and J by 8 bases. CDR3 size: 16 residues. Germline V gene data show CDR1 as KGHDR and CDR2 as SFDVKD. CDR3 bases: TGTGCCACCAGTGATCCTAGCGGGGCTGCAGGCAGTACGCAGTATTTT. Protein product: CATSDPSGAAGSTQYF.

This clonotype was observed a few times. It is likely a read error: a sequence one base away is far more abundant. The rearrangement links TRBV5-6 to TRBJ1-2; no firm D call. The J call may be incorrect, as the DNA end agrees better with TRBJ2-7. Germline V gives CDR1 SGHDT, CDR2 YYEEEE. The CDR3 is 11 residues long. Here the CDR3 reads CASSTYNEQYF. CDR3 coding DNA: TGTGCCAGCAGCACGTACAATGAGCAGTACTTC.

By its share, this clonotype is medium-sized. The rearrangement links TRBV27 to TRBJ2-1, with 10 bases fitting TRBD2. Looked up from germline, CDR1 is MNHEY and CDR2 is SMNVEV (reference sequence). CDR3 length: 15 residues. J was trimmed by 7 bases and V by 3 bases; bases with no gene match: 6. Here the CDR3 DNA reads TGTGCCAGCAGTTTTCCTAGCGGGGGAAGGAATGAGCAGTTCTTC. It is translated as CASSFPSGGRNEQFF.

In its sample, this clonotype is medium-sized. The genes are TRBV7-2 and TRBJ2-1; D gene unclear. Germline CDR1 is SGHTA and CDR2 is FQGNSA. The CDR3 extends over 13 amino acids. Between the trimmed V and J ends, which lost 1 base and 6 bases, there was a span of 7 bases. CDR3 sequence: CASSLGLANEQFF. The CDR3 coding sequence is TGTGCCAGCAGCTTAGGGTTGGCCAATGAGCAGTTCTTC.

The chain links TRBV12-3 or TRBV12-4 to TRBJ2-7; D is ambiguous. Trimming shortened V by 7 bases and J by 1 base, and 11 bases separated the two germline ends. The CDR3 contains 13 residues. The CDR3 coding sequence is TGTGCCAGCAAAGGAGACAATTCCTACGAGCAGTACTTC. Translating gives CASKGDNSYEQYF.

In its sample, this clonotype was seen many times. The chain has TRBV9 and TRBJ2-3; tentatively, D is TRBD2 (5 bases). Trimming removed 4 bases at V and 6 bases at J, with 18 bases between. Per germline, CDR1 SGDLS and CDR2 YYNGEE. CDR3 size: 15 residues. The CDR3 loop reads CASSPSGLAPDTQYF. In DNA, the CDR3 is TGTGCCAGCAGCCCCAGCGGTCTAGCCCCCGATACGCAGTATTTT.

By sample fraction, this clonotype is medium-sized. The chain joins TRBV7-2 to TRBJ2-1; D might be TRBD1 or TRBD2, each matching 5 bases. In germline, CDR1 is SGHTA, CDR2 FQGNSA. CDR3 length: 13 residues. The V and J ends lost 0 bases and 10 bases respectively, with 10 bases between them. The CDR3 nucleotides are TGTGCCAGCAGCTTAGCGAAGGGACCCGAGCAGTTCTTC. Protein: CASSLAKGPEQFF. Looking up the rest from reference TRBV7-2 and TRBJ2-1 gives the full variable domain: GAGVSQSPSNKVTEKGKDVELRCDPISGHTALYWYRQSLGQGLEFLIYFQGNSAPDKSGLPSDRFSAERTGGSVSTLTIQRTQQEDSAVYLCASSLAKGPEQFFGPGTRLTVL.

CDR3 sequence (DNA): TGTGCCAGTCGCCCCGGGGGGGCCTCCTACGAGCAGTACTTC. Translating gives CASRPGGASYEQYF. J is TRBJ2-7 and V is TRBV6-2 or TRBV6-3, with TRBD2 identical over 8 bases. This CDR3 is built from 14 residues. The V and J ends lost 9 bases and 0 bases, in that order; junction bases with no gene match: 7. Per germline, CDR1 MNHEY and CDR2 SVGEGT.

The chain combines TRBV2 with TRBJ2-2; 9 bases map to TRBD1. Trimming cost V 8 bases and J 7 bases; bases outside gene matches: 11. This CDR3 spans 15 amino acids. The germline V gene has CDR1 SNHLY and CDR2 FYNNEI. The CDR3 sequence is CASSRRQGVIGELFF. The CDR3 DNA is TGTGCCAGCTCAAGGAGACAGGGGGTAATCGGGGAGCTGTTTTTT.

This clonotype was observed at least ten times. The chain has TRBV18 and TRBJ2-7; 11 bases align to TRBD1. V was pared by 3 bases and J by 2 bases, with 3 bases of the junction left unmatched. The CDR3 runs to 15 residues. Germline CDR1 and CDR2: KGHSH and LQKENI. CDR3 residues: CASSPRTGGPYEQYF. The CDR3 nucleotides read TGTGCCAGCTCACCCCGGACAGGGGGCCCCTACGAGCAGTACTTC.

This clonotype is termed medium-sized. The V gene is TRBV6-2 or TRBV6-3, the J gene TRBJ2-7, with D unclear. Trimming stripped 6 bases from V and 7 bases from J, with 10 bases between. CDR1 is MNHEY and CDR2 is SVGEGT in the germline V gene. The CDR3 totals 11 residues. CDR3 nucleotide sequence: TGTGCCAGCAGAACACTGCGGGAGCAGTACTTC. Its translation is CASRTLREQYF.

This clonotype was recorded at least ten times. The genes are TRBV5-4 and TRBJ2-5, with 7 bases aligning to TRBD1. The length of the CDR3 is 14 residues. Germline CDR1 is SGHNT and CDR2 is YYREEE (reference sequence). The ends lost 5 bases at V and 6 bases at J; junction bases unmatched: 10. CDR3 residues: CASSSGTDAKTQYF. CDR3 in DNA: TGTGCCAGCAGTTCCGGGACAGACGCCAAGACCCAGTACTTC.

This clonotype was recorded many times. The chain recombines TRBV30 with TRBJ2-3; TRBD2 agrees at 7 bases. The length of the CDR3 is 15 residues. Trimming at V came to 1 base and at J to 4 bases, leaving 8 bases not matched to a gene. Per germline, CDR1 GTSNPN and CDR2 SVGIG (reference sequence). CDR3 bases: TGTGCCTGGAGTGCCGAGTCGGGACTACCAGATACGCAGTATTTT. It translates to CAWSAESGLPDTQYF.

The chain employs TRBV7-2 and TRBJ2-1; possible D gene TRBD2, 6 bases. The CDR3 is 14 residues long. The ends were cut back, 3 bases at V and 4 bases at J, with 10 bases in the middle. Germline V gives CDR1 SGHTA, CDR2 FQGNSA. This CDR3 reads CASSFSGSYNEQFF. CDR3 DNA: TGTGCCAGCAGCTTTAGCGGTTCATACAATGAGCAGTTCTTC.

There are a few counts of this clonotype. A single base is all that separates this from a far larger clone, so a read error is likely. J is TRBJ2-7 and V is TRBV12-3 or TRBV12-4; 10 bases agree with TRBD2. The CDR3 sequence is 18 residues long. V dropped 10 bases and J dropped 7; count of bases not matched to a gene: 25. CDR3 residues: CATKPGLAPSFTYNEQYF. DNA for the CDR3: TGTGCCACGAAGCCGGGACTAGCGCCTTCTTTTACCTACAATGAGCAGTACTTC.

This clonotype is medium-sized in the sample. The CDR3 protein is CASSLRFRMGGGPDTQYF. The CDR3 DNA reads as TGTGCCAGCAGCCTACGCTTCCGTATGGGCGGGGGGCCAGATACGCAGTATTTT. The chain joins TRBV7-2 to TRBJ2-3; 8 bases match TRBD2. Losses at the gene ends were 5 bases for V and 4 bases for J; bases not matched to a gene: 17. The CDR3 totals 18 residues. Germline lookup yields CDR1 SGHTA and CDR2 FQGNSA.

As concerns this clonotype: Given a far larger clone just one base away, this is likely a sequencing read error. The CDR3 sequence: CASSREIWQYF. DNA for the CDR3: TGTGCCAGTAGTAGGGAGATTTGGCAGTACTTC. The chain has TRBV19 and TRBJ2-5; possibly TRBD2 for D (5 bases). Germline V gene lookup returns CDR1 LNHDA and CDR2 SQIVND (reference sequence). V was shortened by 4 bases and J by 11 bases, with 11 bases between the two germline ends. The CDR3 is 11 amino acids.

The chain couples TRBV6-2 or TRBV6-3 to TRBJ1-2; TRBD1 agrees at 10 bases. The CDR3 has 13 residues. Germline CDR1 MNHEY, CDR2 SVGEGT. J lost 3 bases, V lost 8 bases, and 3 bases had no gene match. The DNA for the CDR3 is TGTGCCAGCCGGGACAGGGGTGACTATGGCTACACCTTC. This sequence encodes CASRDRGDYGYTF.

This clonotype was seen ten or more times. This chain links TRBV15 with TRBJ1-1; D is ambiguous. V shed 0 bases and J shed 6 bases, with 14 bases lying between them. The CDR3 totals 15 residues. In germline, CDR1 is LNHNV, CDR2 YYDKDF (reference sequence). The CDR3 region is CATSRDKTSFPEAFF. CDR3 DNA sequence: TGTGCCACCAGCAGAGATAAAACTTCTTTTCCTGAAGCTTTCTTT.

This clonotype came up many times. The chain has TRBV28 and TRBJ1-2, with D perhaps TRBD1 (5 bases). The V end lost 6 bases, the J end lost 4 bases, and 9 bases lay between the germline ends. The CDR3 length is 12 residues. CDR1 and CDR2 from the germline V gene are MDHEN and SYDVKM. CDR3 region: CASRPGGYGYTF. The CDR3, as DNA: TGTGCCAGCAGGCCGGGGGGCTATGGCTACACCTTC.

This clonotype was recorded at least ten times. The chain joins TRBV9 to TRBJ1-2; 11 bases map to TRBD1. The CDR3 totals 17 residues. Germline V gene lookup returns CDR1 SGDLS and CDR2 YYNGEE. Trimming removed 3 bases from V and 1 base from J; junction bases left unmatched: 8. CDR3: CASSATLDRGLNYGYTF. Written as DNA, the CDR3 is TGTGCCAGCAGCGCGACCTTGGACAGGGGGCTTAACTATGGCTACACCTTC.

This clonotype was seen once. This likely came from a read error, as a far larger clone is one base away. J is TRBJ2-1 and V is TRBV6-1; possibly TRBD2 for D (5 bases). Germline CDR1 is MNHNS and CDR2 is SASEGT. V was pared by 5 bases and J by 8 bases, with 16 bases between. The CDR3 spans 14 residues. CDR3 amino acids: CASSYLWTGDEQFF. The DNA of the CDR3 is TGTGCCAGCAGTTACCTGTGGACCGGGGATGAGCAGTTCTTC.

The table lists this clonotype with many counts. The gene calls are TRBV20-1 and TRBJ2-3; TRBD1 aligns across 7 bases. Germline CDR1 and CDR2: DFQATT and SNEGSKA (reference sequence). V dropped 4 bases and J dropped 1; count of bases not matched to a gene: 8. There are 15 residues in the CDR3. In nucleotides, the CDR3 is TGCAGTGCTAACCAACAGGGGCGACGCACAGATACGCAGTATTTT. Translation gives CSANQQGRRTDTQYF.

As concerns this clonotype: A far larger clone is just one base off, so this is likely a read error. This chain links TRBV6-6 with TRBJ1-6; D perhaps matches TRBD1 (6 bases). The germline V gene encodes CDR1 MNHNY and CDR2 SVGAGI (reference sequence). The CDR3 length is 15 residues. The ends were cut back, 6 bases at V and 7 bases at J, with 16 bases in the middle. CDR3 amino acids: CASRRAGHFNSPLHF. CDR3 nucleotide sequence: TGTGCCAGCAGACGAGCGGGACACTTCAATTCACCCCTCCACTTT.

This clonotype was recorded at least ten times. The V call is TRBV6-6, the J call TRBJ1-2; no clear D gene. V was shortened by 2 bases and J by 10 bases, with 5 bases between the two germline ends. Germline V gene lookup returns CDR1 MNHNY and CDR2 SVGAGI (reference sequence). The CDR3 consists of 10 residues. CDR3 sequence reads: CASSYEVYTF. Written as DNA, the CDR3 is TGTGCCAGCAGTTACGAAGTCTACACCTTC.

By its share, this clonotype is medium-sized. The rearrangement links TRBV10-3 to TRBJ2-1, with D perhaps assigned TRBD1 or TRBD2 (5 bases each). Trimming removed 4 bases at V and 9 bases at J, with 7 bases between. Germline V gene lookup returns CDR1 ENHRY and CDR2 SYGVKD. This CDR3 is 11 amino acids long. As DNA, the CDR3 is TGTGCCATCAGTGTGGGGACTGAGCAGTTCTTC. The encoded protein is CAISVGTEQFF.

By proportion, this clonotype is medium-sized. The chain's CDR3 is CSVEDSRWNTGELFF. CDR3 in DNA: TGCAGCGTTGAAGATTCACGGTGGAACACCGGGGAGCTGTTTTTT. The gene calls are TRBV29-1 and TRBJ2-2; D is undetermined. In germline, CDR1 is SQVTM, CDR2 ANQGSEA. CDR3 length equals 15 residues. Trimming removed 0 bases from V and 1 base from J, with 9 bases in between.

In its sample, this clonotype was seen a few times. The genes are TRBV9 and TRBJ2-5; D is unresolved. V dropped 0 bases and J dropped 4 bases, with 10 bases sitting between them. Germline values: CDR1 SGDLS, CDR2 YYNGEE. The CDR3 covers 14 residues. CDR3: CASSVDQVGETQYF. DNA of the CDR3: TGTGCCAGCAGCGTAGATCAGGTGGGAGAGACCCAGTACTTC. The full variable domain, with the rest looked up from reference TRBV9 and TRBJ2-5, is DSGVTQTPKHLITATGQRVTLRCSPRSGDLSVYWYQQSLDQGLQFLIQYYNGEERAKGNILERFSAQQFPDLHSELNLSSLELGDSALYFCASSVDQVGETQYFGPGTRLLVL.

The V call is TRBV27, the J call TRBJ2-7, with 10 bases aligning to TRBD2. V lost 5 bases to trimming and J lost 1 base; unmatched junction nucleotides: 11. Germline V gives CDR1 MNHEY, CDR2 SMNVEV (reference sequence). This CDR3 region has 17 residues. DNA of the CDR3: TGTGCCAGCAGTCCCCTATCAGCGGGGGGGGGTTCCTACGAGCAGTACTTC. Protein sequence: CASSPLSAGGGSYEQYF.

This clonotype ranks as medium-sized. CDR3 protein: CATQGQGEGGYTF. DNA for the CDR3: TGTGCCACCCAAGGACAGGGCGAAGGCGGCTACACCTTC. The chain joins TRBV24-1 to TRBJ1-2, with TRBD1 matching over 8 bases. CDR1 and CDR2 (germline): KGHDR, SFDVKD. V trimming: 9 bases; J trimming: 8 bases; junction bases outside the gene matches: 10. CDR3 length equals 13 residues.